This note documents a single T cell receptor (beta chain) sequence. The sample is drawn from a study of blood T cell repertoires in COVID-19. Seattle patients were enrolled during active infection and followed longitudinally. Between the trimmed V and J ends, which lost 6 bases and 4 bases, there was a span of 10 bases. This CDR3 has 12 residues. Source study methods: Counts of nucleated cells, estimated from reference gene primer amplification, were obtained. The data were produced by immunoSEQ multiplex PCR, yet TCRdb's version contains in-frame clones alone and is incomplete. That table gives V, J and clone size, and the DNA gave D and trimming. This sample has approximately 170,000 clones, with roughly nine tenths found just once.

The sample taken for sequencing was peripheral blood. The gene calls are TRBV12-3 or TRBV12-4 and TRBJ2-7; D is possibly TRBD2 (5 bases). This receptor was obtained from a woman aged 55-75 years with COVID-19, enrolled during active disease. CDR3 coding DNA: TGTGCCAGCAGCTCTACTAGGTACGAGCAGTACTTC. This sequence encodes CASSSTRYEQYF.